Presented here are 28 T cell receptor beta chains from one specimen sequenced in a study of shared clonotypes between healthy human individuals. Here immunoSEQ multiplex PCR was the method, and the copy in TCRdb shows in-frame clones only, minus some. The data show about a million clones, around 76% seen once. The sample was memory CD4+ T cells sorted from blood. Indicated subset: CD45RA-negative fraction. The receptors were sampled from a man aged 18 to 29 in good health.

The chain couples TRBV30 to TRBJ2-7; 10 bases agree with TRBD2. This CDR3 region has 16 residues. The V and J ends lost 6 bases and 5 bases, in that order; junction bases with no gene match: 16. The germline gives CDR1 GTSNPN, CDR2 SVGIG (reference sequence). In DNA form, the CDR3 reads TGTGCCTGTAACCCAGGGAAGGGACTAGCGTTGCACGAGCAGTACTTC. This gives the protein CACNPGKGLALHEQYF.

V and J are TRBV4-3 and TRBJ2-1; the match to TRBD2 covers 8 bases. In germline, CDR1 is LGHNA, CDR2 YSLEER. Losses at the gene ends were 0 bases for V and 5 bases for J; bases not matched to a gene: 9. This CDR3 has 17 amino acids. The chain's CDR3 is CASSQDLRLAGDNEQFF. CDR3 DNA sequence: TGCGCCAGCAGCCAAGATTTGCGCCTAGCGGGTGACAATGAGCAGTTCTTC.

This clone was observed once. CDR3 nucleotide sequence: TGTGCCTTGACCGCCTACAATGAGCAGTTCTTC. Translation gives CALTAYNEQFF. The chain is built from TRBV30 and TRBJ2-1; D unclear. Trimming took 7 bases from V and 2 from J, leaving 6 bases between them. The CDR3 is made up of 11 amino acids. The V gene's germline CDR1 is GTSNPN and CDR2 SVGIG (reference sequence).

V and J are TRBV9 and TRBJ2-1, with D perhaps TRBD2 (6 bases). The germline V gene has CDR1 SGDLS and CDR2 YYNGEE. The ends were cut back, 3 bases at V and 4 bases at J, with 14 bases in the middle. The CDR3 loop spans 15 amino acids. The CDR3 nucleotides are TGTGCCAGCAGCGCCGTCGGGGGAGCATACAATGAGCAGTTCTTC. This encodes CASSAVGGAYNEQFF.

The gene calls are TRBV6-5 and TRBJ2-5; D possibly matches TRBD1 or TRBD2 (5 bases each). V lost 2 bases, J lost 6 bases, and 13 bases lay in between. Germline-derived CDR1 and CDR2 are MNHEY and SVGAGI. This CDR3 spans 14 amino acids. CDR3 protein: CASSYAGTRKTQYF. CDR3 coding DNA: TGTGCCAGCAGTTACGCAGGGACGAGAAAGACCCAGTACTTC.

V and J are TRBV10-3 and TRBJ2-1, with 10 bases that match TRBD2. CDR1 and CDR2 from the germline V gene are ENHRY and SYGVKD. The V gene end was trimmed by 2 bases and the J gene end by 8 bases; junction bases not matched to a gene: 3. The CDR3 is 14 residues long. The CDR3 DNA sequence: TGTGCCATCAGTGAGAGAAGCGGGGGGGATGAGCAGTTCTTC. This gives the protein CAISERSGGDEQFF.

This chain uses TRBV10-3 with TRBJ2-5; maybe TRBD2 (5 bases). The CDR3 covers 13 residues. V lost 3 bases and J lost 0, with 5 bases in between. Germline CDR1 reads ENHRY; CDR2 reads SYGVKD. The CDR3 sequence is CAISEADQETQYF. Written as DNA, the CDR3 is TGTGCCATCAGTGAAGCGGACCAAGAGACCCAGTACTTC.

The V call is TRBV28, the J call TRBJ2-7, with 9 bases that match TRBD1. The germline gives CDR1 MDHEN, CDR2 SYDVKM. CDR3 length: 13 amino acids. V was clipped by 5 bases and J by 2 bases; unmatched bases: 1. CDR3 in DNA: TGTGCCAGCAGTGGGACAGGGCCCTACGAGCAGTACTTC. It is translated as CASSGTGPYEQYF. Variable domain in full (rest from reference TRBV28 and TRBJ2-7): DVKVTQSSRYLVKRTGEKVFLECVQDMDHENMFWYRQDPGLGLRLIYFSYDVKMKEKGDIPEGYSVSREKKERFSLILESASTNQTSMYLCASSGTGPYEQYFGPGTRLTVT.

The chain couples TRBV30 to TRBJ2-4, with 10 bases that match TRBD2. The V gene end was trimmed by 4 bases and the J gene end by 9 bases; junction bases not matched to a gene: 6. CDR3 size: 13 residues. CDR1 and CDR2 from the germline V gene are GTSNPN and SVGIG (reference sequence). The CDR3 nucleotides are TGTGCCTGGAAGGCTAGCGGGGGATTCATTCAGTACTTC. As protein: CAWKASGGFIQYF.

The rearrangement joins TRBV4-1 to TRBJ2-1; 10 bases agree with TRBD2. Per germline, CDR1 MGHRA and CDR2 YSYEKL. The V gene end was trimmed by 0 bases and the J gene end by 12 bases; junction bases not matched to a gene: 11. The CDR3 spans 16 residues. As DNA, the CDR3 is TGCGCCAGCAGCCAAGAGGTATCTAGCGGGGGTGCAAGGCAGTTCTTC. Translated: CASSQEVSSGGARQFF.

For this clone: The sample has other DNA sequences that encode this CDR3 too. The gene calls are TRBV29-1 and TRBJ2-7; TRBD1 matches at 7 bases. This CDR3 region has 12 residues. The V segment lost 6 bases and the J segment 2 bases; nucleotides outside the gene matches: 4. Germline CDR1 reads SQVTM; CDR2 reads ANQGSEA. CDR3 residues: CSVRQGTYEQYF. The CDR3 DNA sequence: TGCAGCGTCCGACAGGGAACCTACGAGCAGTACTTC.

This chain uses TRBV10-3 with TRBJ1-1, with a weak D call TRBD1 (5 bases). Germline V lookup: CDR1 ENHRY, CDR2 SYGVKD. There are 14 residues in the CDR3. The V end lost 2 bases, the J end lost 6 bases, and 13 bases lay between the germline ends. The CDR3 loop is CAISEDSLKPEAFF. CDR3 nucleotide sequence: TGTGCCATCAGTGAGGACAGCTTGAAGCCTGAAGCTTTCTTT.

The chain joins TRBV9 to TRBJ2-1; possibly TRBD1 or TRBD2 for D (5 bases each). V shed 4 bases and J shed 8 bases, with 16 bases lying between them. Germline CDR1 and CDR2: SGDLS and YYNGEE. The CDR3 has 14 residues. CDR3 in amino acids: CASSSGTTGYEQFF. Here the CDR3 DNA reads TGTGCCAGCAGCTCCGGGACGACTGGCTATGAGCAGTTCTTC. Looking up the rest from reference TRBV9 and TRBJ2-1 gives the full variable domain: DSGVTQTPKHLITATGQRVTLRCSPRSGDLSVYWYQQSLDQGLQFLIQYYNGEERAKGNILERFSAQQFPDLHSELNLSSLELGDSALYFCASSSGTTGYEQFFGPGTRLTVL.

This chain uses TRBV4-1 with TRBJ1-4, with 9 bases aligning to TRBD1. J lost 5 bases, V lost 4 bases, and 11 bases had no gene match. Germline V gives CDR1 MGHRA, CDR2 YSYEKL. The CDR3 is 17 residues long. As DNA, the CDR3 is TGCGCCAGCAGCCGAACCCTCCGGGACAGGGAAAATGAAAAACTGTTTTTT. Translating it yields CASSRTLRDRENEKLFF.

The rearrangement joins TRBV19 to TRBJ2-3; D remains ambiguous. Germline loops: CDR1 LNHDA, CDR2 SQIVND (reference sequence). V lost 2 bases, J lost 2 bases, and 8 bases lay in between. The CDR3 contains 14 residues. The CDR3 coding sequence is TGTGCCAGTAGTATACGTTCGGCCACAGATACGCAGTATTTT. As protein: CASSIRSATDTQYF.

V usage is TRBV4-1 and J usage is TRBJ1-2, with TRBD1 matching 7 bases. J gave up 8 bases and V 1 base, and 10 bases lay outside the gene matches. The CDR3 has 15 residues. From germline, CDR1 is MGHRA and CDR2 YSYEKL. The CDR3 protein is CASSQGHDRAEGYTF. In DNA form, the CDR3 reads TGCGCCAGCAGCCAAGGGCACGACAGGGCGGAGGGCTACACCTTC.

V and J are TRBV29-1 and TRBJ2-5; 10 bases map to TRBD2. CDR3 size: 15 residues. The V gene end was trimmed by 5 bases and the J gene end by 3 bases; junction bases not matched to a gene: 9. CDR1 SQVTM and CDR2 ANQGSEA come from the germline V gene. The CDR3 sequence: CSVQATSGKKETQYF. CDR3 in DNA: TGCAGCGTTCAAGCTACTAGCGGGAAGAAAGAGACCCAGTACTTC.

Of note for this clone: Other DNA sequences of this sample code for an identical CDR3. The V gene is TRBV6-6, the J gene TRBJ2-5; no definite D call. Germline loops: CDR1 MNHNY, CDR2 SVGAGI (reference sequence). The CDR3 extends over 12 amino acids. The germline V and J ends were trimmed by 4 bases and 5 bases, with 8 bases remaining between them. The CDR3, as DNA: TGTGCCAGCAGTTTACTGGGGGAGACCCAGTACTTC. This codes for CASSLLGETQYF.

The sample holds one count of this clone. The rearrangement uses TRBV5-5 and TRBJ2-3; the D gene is possibly TRBD1 (6 bases). Germline V gene sequence: CDR1 SGHKS, CDR2 YYEKEE (reference sequence). There are 15 residues in the CDR3. V was pared by 4 bases and J by 6 bases, with 18 bases between. Here the CDR3 reads CASSRRPGGSDTQYF. CDR3 coding DNA: TGTGCCAGCAGCCGTCGGCCTGGGGGCAGTGATACGCAGTATTTT.

This clone was seen more than once but under ten times. CDR3 sequence: CASSPPGTTAGELFF. CDR3 sequence (DNA): TGTGCCAGCAGCCCCCCCGGGACTACTGCCGGGGAGCTGTTTTTT. This chain uses TRBV6-5 with TRBJ2-2, with 7 bases that match TRBD2. The V segment lost 6 bases and the J segment 6 bases; nucleotides outside the gene matches: 10. The germline V gene encodes CDR1 MNHEY and CDR2 SVGAGI. This CDR3 has 15 residues.

This chain connects TRBV19 to TRBJ1-2, with a tentative D call TRBD1 (5 bases). The ends were cut back, 3 bases at V and 2 bases at J, with 19 bases in the middle. Germline values: CDR1 LNHDA, CDR2 SQIVND (reference sequence). The CDR3 extends over 17 amino acids. The chain's CDR3 is CASSITRALGGNYGYTF. The CDR3 nucleotides are TGTGCCAGTAGTATTACCCGGGCTTTGGGGGGAAACTATGGCTACACCTTC.

This clone was recorded a few times. The chain carries TRBV19 and TRBJ1-6; no clear D. The CDR3 length is 13 residues. In germline, CDR1 is LNHDA, CDR2 SQIVND (reference sequence). V lost 5 bases and J lost 9, with 11 bases in between. CDR3 sequence reads: CASSPSDRSPLHF. The CDR3 bases are TGTGCCAGTAGTCCCTCGGACCGTTCACCCCTCCACTTT.

The chain couples TRBV7-3 to TRBJ2-3; D is possibly TRBD2 (6 bases). The CDR3 runs to 16 residues. Trimming took 1 base from V and 2 from J, leaving 13 bases between them. Germline CDR1 is SGHTA and CDR2 is FQGTGA. Here the CDR3 reads CASSLNGGLTTDTQYF. DNA for the CDR3: TGTGCCAGCAGCTTAAACGGGGGACTCACCACAGATACGCAGTATTTT.

This clone was found once. This chain connects TRBV4-1 to TRBJ1-1; a weak D match, TRBD1 (5 bases). Germline V lookup: CDR1 MGHRA, CDR2 YSYEKL. The V end lost 0 bases, the J end lost 11 bases, and 13 bases lay between the germline ends. The CDR3 covers 13 residues. Here the CDR3 reads CASSQEEGLGAFF. CDR3 DNA: TGCGCCAGCAGCCAAGAGGAGGGACTAGGGGCTTTCTTT.

The chain employs TRBV28 and TRBJ1-6; D call uncertain. The CDR3 covers 14 residues. Germline V lookup: CDR1 MDHEN, CDR2 SYDVKM. V was cut by 4 bases and J by 7 bases, with 11 bases left in between. CDR3 protein: CASSWVPGNSPLHF. In nucleotides, the CDR3 is TGTGCCAGCAGTTGGGTCCCTGGCAATTCACCCCTCCACTTT.

As to this clone: This sample includes further DNA sequences coding for the same CDR3. The chain joins TRBV5-6 to TRBJ2-3; D perhaps matches TRBD2 (6 bases). Germline assignment: CDR1 SGHDT and CDR2 YYEEEE. Trimming cost V 1 base and J 0 bases, with 12 bases left between them. The CDR3 is 16 amino acids. Here the CDR3 reads CASSLWLAKSTDTQYF. DNA of the CDR3: TGTGCCAGCAGCTTGTGGCTAGCGAAAAGCACAGATACGCAGTATTTT.

The chain couples TRBV7-2 to TRBJ2-5; 7 bases match TRBD2. V trimming: 1 base; J trimming: 3 bases; junction bases outside the gene matches: 5. The CDR3 sequence is 15 residues long. In germline, CDR1 is SGHTA, CDR2 FQGNSA. CDR3 in DNA: TGTGCCAGCAGCTTAGTTACCGGGACTAAAGAGACCCAGTACTTC. Amino acids: CASSLVTGTKETQYF.

This rearrangement joins TRBV2 to TRBJ1-6, with D unclear. V lost 7 bases and J 0 bases, leaving 10 bases between the germline ends. This CDR3 contains 15 residues. The V gene's germline CDR1 is SNHLY and CDR2 FYNNEI. CDR3 DNA: TGTGCCAGCATTCAGGAAAGCTCCTATAATTCACCCCTCCACTTT. The encoded protein is CASIQESSYNSPLHF.